A single sample gave rise to the 10 T cell receptor beta chains below, sequenced in a study of blood T cell repertoires in COVID-19. The data were produced by immunoSEQ multiplex PCR, yet TCRdb's version contains in-frame clones alone and is incomplete. The sample records around 130,000 clones, about 80% being singletons. Sample: PBMCs or T cells enriched from blood (not recorded which). The receptors here all came from a man between 35 and 55 years old with acute COVID-19.

This clone has just one count. V is TRBV7-2 and J is TRBJ2-5; TRBD2 is a possible D gene (6 bases). Germline V gene sequence: CDR1 SGHTA, CDR2 FQGNSA. Trimming cost V 7 bases and J 4 bases, with 16 bases left between them. The length of the CDR3 is 14 residues. CDR3 in amino acids: CASIDGGAGETQYF. The CDR3 DNA reads as TGTGCCAGCATCGACGGCGGGGCCGGAGAGACCCAGTACTTC.

V and J are TRBV6-5 and TRBJ2-2; TRBD1 aligns across 8 bases. Looked up from germline, CDR1 is MNHEY and CDR2 is SVGAGI. The ends lost 6 bases at V and 6 bases at J; junction bases unmatched: 9. CDR3 length: 15 amino acids. The CDR3 sequence: CASRGRQGASGELFF. The CDR3 coding sequence is TGTGCCAGCAGAGGAAGGCAGGGGGCTTCCGGGGAGCTGTTTTTT.

This chain uses TRBV19 with TRBJ1-5; D is unresolved. Germline CDR1 is LNHDA and CDR2 is SQIVND (reference sequence). This CDR3 has 12 residues. V lost 6 bases and J lost 4, with 7 bases in between. CDR3 residues: CASSFINQPQHF. CDR3 nucleotides: TGTGCCAGTAGCTTTATTAATCAGCCCCAGCATTTT.

The genes are TRBV4-2 and TRBJ2-5; D is unresolved. V lost 2 bases to trimming and J lost 1 base, with 11 bases between them. Germline CDR1 reads LGHNA; CDR2 reads YNFKEQ. There are 15 residues in the CDR3. The chain's CDR3 is CASSQPDSTQETQYF. The CDR3 region has the DNA TGTGCCAGCAGCCAACCAGACTCTACCCAAGAGACCCAGTACTTC.

J is TRBJ2-7 and V is TRBV7-2; 10 bases are shared with TRBD2. CDR1 is SGHTA and CDR2 is FQGNSA in the germline V gene. J gave up 0 bases and V 1 base, and 3 bases lay outside the gene matches. This CDR3 is built from 16 residues. The CDR3 loop is CASSLVGLAVSYEQYF. CDR3 DNA: TGTGCCAGCAGCTTAGTTGGACTAGCGGTCTCCTACGAGCAGTACTTC. Drawing the rest from reference TRBV7-2 and TRBJ2-7, the complete variable domain is GAGVSQSPSNKVTEKGKDVELRCDPISGHTALYWYRQSLGQGLEFLIYFQGNSAPDKSGLPSDRFSAERTGGSVSTLTIQRTQQEDSAVYLCASSLVGLAVSYEQYFGPGTRLTVT.

The chain recombines TRBV6-5 with TRBJ2-7, with D perhaps matching TRBD2 (5 bases). This CDR3 region has 13 residues. Germline V lookup: CDR1 MNHEY, CDR2 SVGAGI. V was pared by 5 bases and J by 6 bases, with 14 bases between. The CDR3 loop reads CASSTGNQGEQYF. CDR3 DNA: TGTGCCAGCAGTACCGGGAACCAAGGCGAGCAGTACTTC.

The CDR3 nucleotides are TGTGCCAGCAGGGGGGATTTGATGGGGGCCAGTTGGAATTCACCCCTCCACTTT. It encodes CASRGDLMGASWNSPLHF. This chain connects TRBV2 to TRBJ1-6; the D gene is possibly TRBD1 (6 bases). CDR3 size: 18 residues. The V gene's germline CDR1 is SNHLY and CDR2 FYNNEI. Trimming left V 6 bases short and J 7 bases short, with 25 bases between.

This clone occurred many times. The chain has TRBV7-6 and TRBJ1-4; 7 bases align to TRBD1. Germline V gene data show CDR1 as SGHVS and CDR2 as FNYEAQ. Losses at the gene ends were 5 bases for V and 0 bases for J; bases not matched to a gene: 12. CDR3 length: 18 residues. The CDR3 loop is CASSRGGTDPPTNEKLFF. The DNA for the CDR3 is TGTGCCAGCAGCCGAGGAGGGACAGACCCTCCAACTAATGAAAAACTGTTTTTT. Drawing the rest from reference TRBV7-6 and TRBJ1-4, the complete variable domain is GAGVSQSPRYKVTKRGQDVALRCDPISGHVSLYWYRQALGQGPEFLTYFNYEAQQDKSGLPNDRFSAERPEGSISTLTIQRTEQRDSAMYRCASSRGGTDPPTNEKLFFGSGTQLSVL.

The genes are TRBV7-8 and TRBJ1-1, with D possibly being TRBD1 (5 bases). The CDR3 spans 12 residues. Between the trimmed V and J ends, which lost 2 bases and 12 bases, there was a span of 13 bases. In germline, CDR1 is SGHVS, CDR2 FQNEAQ. The CDR3 loop is CASSLQSGRSFF. The CDR3 nucleotides read TGTGCCAGCAGCTTACAATCAGGGCGGTCTTTCTTT.

The CDR3 loop reads CASSTSENTEAFF. The CDR3 DNA follows: TGTGCCAGCAGTACCTCAGAGAACACTGAAGCTTTCTTT. The chain uses TRBV6-6 and TRBJ1-1; D is undetermined. The length of the CDR3 is 13 residues. The V and J ends lost 5 bases and 1 base respectively, with 8 bases between them. From germline, CDR1 is MNHNY and CDR2 SVGAGI (reference sequence).